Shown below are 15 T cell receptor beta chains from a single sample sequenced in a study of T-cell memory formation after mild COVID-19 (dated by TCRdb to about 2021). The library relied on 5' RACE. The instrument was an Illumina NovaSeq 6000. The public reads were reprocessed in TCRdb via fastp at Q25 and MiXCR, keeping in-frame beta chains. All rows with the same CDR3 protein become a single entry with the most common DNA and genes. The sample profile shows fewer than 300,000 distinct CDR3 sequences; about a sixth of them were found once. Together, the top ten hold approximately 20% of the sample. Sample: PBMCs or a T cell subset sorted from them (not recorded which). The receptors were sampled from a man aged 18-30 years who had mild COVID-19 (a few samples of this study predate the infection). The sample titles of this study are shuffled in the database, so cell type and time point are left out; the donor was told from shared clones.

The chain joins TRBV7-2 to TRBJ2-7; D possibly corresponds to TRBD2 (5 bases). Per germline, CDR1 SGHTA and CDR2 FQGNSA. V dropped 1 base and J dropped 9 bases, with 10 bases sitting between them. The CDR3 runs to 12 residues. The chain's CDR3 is CASSLEDLVQYV. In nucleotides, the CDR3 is TGTGCCAGCAGCTTAGAGGACTTGGTGCAGTACGTC.

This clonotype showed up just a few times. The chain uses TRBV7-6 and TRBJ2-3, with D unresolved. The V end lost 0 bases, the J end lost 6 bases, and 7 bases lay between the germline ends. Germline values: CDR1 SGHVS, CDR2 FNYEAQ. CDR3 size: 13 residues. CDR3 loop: CASSLALVDTQYF. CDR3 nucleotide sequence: TGTGCCAGCAGCTTAGCGCTTGTGGATACGCAGTATTTT.

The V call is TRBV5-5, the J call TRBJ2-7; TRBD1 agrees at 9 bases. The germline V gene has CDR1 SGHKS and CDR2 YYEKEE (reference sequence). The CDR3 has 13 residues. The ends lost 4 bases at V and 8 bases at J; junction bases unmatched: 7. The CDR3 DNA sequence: TGTGCCAGCAGCCCCACAGGGGGCGGAAAGCAGTACGTC. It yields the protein CASSPTGGGKQYV.

This CDR3 reads CSADRGPETQYF. CDR3 bases: TGCAGCGCCGACAGGGGGCCGGAGACCCAGTACTTC. The chain is built from TRBV29-1 and TRBJ2-5; TRBD1 agrees at 10 bases. The V and J ends lost 7 bases and 5 bases, in that order; junction bases with no gene match: 4. This CDR3 spans 12 amino acids. CDR1 is SQVTM and CDR2 is ANQGSEA in the germline V gene.

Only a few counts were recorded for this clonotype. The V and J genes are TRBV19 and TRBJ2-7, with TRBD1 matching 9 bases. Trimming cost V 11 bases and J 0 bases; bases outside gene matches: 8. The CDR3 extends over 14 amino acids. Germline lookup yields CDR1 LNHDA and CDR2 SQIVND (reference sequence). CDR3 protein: CAHVDRGFSYEQYV. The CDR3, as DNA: TGTGCCCACGTGGACAGGGGATTCTCCTACGAGCAGTACGTC.

The CDR3 DNA sequence: TGTGCTAGTGGTTTGGGGGGGCAGAACACTGAAGCTTTCTTT. This encodes CASGLGGQNTEAFF. This rearrangement joins TRBV12-5 to TRBJ1-1, with D possibly being TRBD1 (6 bases). V gave up 1 base and J gave up 1 base, with 7 bases separating them. This CDR3 is built from 14 residues. The germline CDR1 and CDR2 sequences are LGHNT and FRNRAP.

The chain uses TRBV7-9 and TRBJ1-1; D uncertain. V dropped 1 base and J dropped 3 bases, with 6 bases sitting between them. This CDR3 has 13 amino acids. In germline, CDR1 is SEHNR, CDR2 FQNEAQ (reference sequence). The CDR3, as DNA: TGTGCCAGCAGCTTAGTTTGGGACACTGAAGCTTTCTTT. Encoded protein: CASSLVWDTEAFF.

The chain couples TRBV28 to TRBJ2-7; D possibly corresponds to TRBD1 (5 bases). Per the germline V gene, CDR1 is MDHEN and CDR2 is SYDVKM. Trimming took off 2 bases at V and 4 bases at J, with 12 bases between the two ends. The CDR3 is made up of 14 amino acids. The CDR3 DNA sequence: TGTGCCAGCAGTTTAGGGGCTAAGGGGTACGAGCAGTACGTC. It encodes CASSLGAKGYEQYV.

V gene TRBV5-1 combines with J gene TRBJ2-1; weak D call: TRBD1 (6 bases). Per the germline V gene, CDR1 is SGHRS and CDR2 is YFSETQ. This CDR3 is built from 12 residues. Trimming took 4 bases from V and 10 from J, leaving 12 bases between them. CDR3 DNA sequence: TGCGCCAGCAGCCTGGGGGCGGCCGAGCAGTTCTTC. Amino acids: CASSLGAAEQFF.

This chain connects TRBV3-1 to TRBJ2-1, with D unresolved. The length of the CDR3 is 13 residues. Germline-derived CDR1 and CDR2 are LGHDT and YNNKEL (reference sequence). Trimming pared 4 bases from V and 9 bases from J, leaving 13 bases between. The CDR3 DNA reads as TGTGCCAGCAGCCGGAGCACTGGCACTGAGCAGTTCTTC. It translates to CASSRSTGTEQFF.

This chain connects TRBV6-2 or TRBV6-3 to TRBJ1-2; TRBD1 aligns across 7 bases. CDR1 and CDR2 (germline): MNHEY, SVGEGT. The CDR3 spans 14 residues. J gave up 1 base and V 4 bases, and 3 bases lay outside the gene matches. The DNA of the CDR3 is TGTGCCAGCAGTTCAAGACAGGGTAACTATGGCTACACCTTC. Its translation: CASSSRQGNYGYTF.

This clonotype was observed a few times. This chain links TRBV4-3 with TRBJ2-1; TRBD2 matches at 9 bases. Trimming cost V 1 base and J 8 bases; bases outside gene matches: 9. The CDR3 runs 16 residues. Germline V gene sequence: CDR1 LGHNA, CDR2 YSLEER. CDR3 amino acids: CASSQGWRGGEDEQFF. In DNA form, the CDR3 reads TGCGCCAGCAGCCAAGGGTGGCGGGGGGGCGAGGATGAGCAGTTCTTC.

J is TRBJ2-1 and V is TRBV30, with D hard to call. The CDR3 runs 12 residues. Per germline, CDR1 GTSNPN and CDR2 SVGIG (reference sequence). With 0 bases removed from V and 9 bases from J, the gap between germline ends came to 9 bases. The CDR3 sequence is CAWSVLFFEQFF. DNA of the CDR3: TGTGCCTGGAGTGTACTCTTTTTTGAGCAGTTCTTC. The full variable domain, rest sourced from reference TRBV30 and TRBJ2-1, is SQTIHQWPATLVQPVGSPLSLECTVEGTSNPNLYWYRQAAGRGLQLLFYSVGIGQISSEVPQNLSASRPQDRQFILSSKKLLLSDSGFYLCAWSVLFFEQFFGPGTRLTVL.

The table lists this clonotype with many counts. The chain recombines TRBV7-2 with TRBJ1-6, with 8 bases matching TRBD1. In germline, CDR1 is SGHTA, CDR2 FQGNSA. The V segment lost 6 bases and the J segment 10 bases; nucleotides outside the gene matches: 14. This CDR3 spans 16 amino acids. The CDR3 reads CASRSQGAVGISPLHF. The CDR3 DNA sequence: TGTGCCAGCAGGTCCCAGGGGGCGGTCGGAATATCACCCCTCCACTTT.

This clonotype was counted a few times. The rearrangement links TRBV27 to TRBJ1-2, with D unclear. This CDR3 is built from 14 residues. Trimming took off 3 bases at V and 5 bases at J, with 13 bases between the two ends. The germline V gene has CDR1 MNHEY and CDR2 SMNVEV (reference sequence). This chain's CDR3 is CASSFSAGPYGYTF. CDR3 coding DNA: TGTGCCAGCAGTTTCTCAGCAGGTCCGTATGGCTACACCTTC.